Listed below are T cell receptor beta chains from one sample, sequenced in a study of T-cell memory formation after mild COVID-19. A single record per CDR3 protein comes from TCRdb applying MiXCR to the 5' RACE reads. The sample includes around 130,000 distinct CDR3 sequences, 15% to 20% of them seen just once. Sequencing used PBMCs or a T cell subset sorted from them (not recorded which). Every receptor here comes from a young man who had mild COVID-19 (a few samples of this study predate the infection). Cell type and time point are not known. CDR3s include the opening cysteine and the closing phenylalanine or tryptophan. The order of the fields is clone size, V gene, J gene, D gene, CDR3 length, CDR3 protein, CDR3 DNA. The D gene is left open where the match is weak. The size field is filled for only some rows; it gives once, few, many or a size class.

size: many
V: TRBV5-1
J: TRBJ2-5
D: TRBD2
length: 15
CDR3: CASSLDGTSDETQYF
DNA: TGCGCCAGCAGCTTGGATGGGACTAGCGACGAGACCCAGTACTTC

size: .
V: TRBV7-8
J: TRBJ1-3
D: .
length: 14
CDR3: CASSAAISGNTIYF
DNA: TGTGCCAGCAGCGCGGCAATCTCTGGAAACACCATATATTTT

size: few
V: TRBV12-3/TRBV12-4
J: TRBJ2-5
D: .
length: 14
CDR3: CASRGPEWEETQYF
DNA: TGTGCCAGCAGGGGGCCCGAGTGGGAAGAGACCCAGTACTTC

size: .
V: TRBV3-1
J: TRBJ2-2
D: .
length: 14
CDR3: CASSHGENTGELFF
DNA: TGTGCCAGCAGCCACGGGGAGAACACCGGGGAGCTGTTTTTT

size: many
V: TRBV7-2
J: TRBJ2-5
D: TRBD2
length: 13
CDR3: CASSPPAGSTQYF
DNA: TGTGCCAGCAGCCCTCCAGCGGGGTCGACCCAGTACTTC

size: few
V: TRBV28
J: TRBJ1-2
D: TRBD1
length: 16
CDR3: CATLSRQGQGLYGYTF
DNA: TGTGCCACCCTTTCTCGACAGGGGCAGGGTCTATATGGCTACACCTTC

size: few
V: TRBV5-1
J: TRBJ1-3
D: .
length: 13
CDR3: CASSLEDGNTIYF
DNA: TGCGCCAGCAGCTTGGAAGATGGAAACACCATATATTTT

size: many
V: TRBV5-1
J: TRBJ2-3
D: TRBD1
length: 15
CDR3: CASSPTGTGADTQYF
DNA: TGCGCCAGCAGCCCAACGGGGACAGGGGCAGATACGCAGTATTTT

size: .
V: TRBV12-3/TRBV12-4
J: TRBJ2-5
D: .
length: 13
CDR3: CASRSSEGETQYF
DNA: TGTGCCAGCAGGTCGTCCGAAGGGGAGACCCAGTACTTC

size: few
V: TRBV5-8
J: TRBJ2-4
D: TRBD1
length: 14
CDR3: CASAFGQGENIQYF
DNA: TGTGCCAGCGCTTTTGGACAGGGAGAAAACATTCAGTACTTC

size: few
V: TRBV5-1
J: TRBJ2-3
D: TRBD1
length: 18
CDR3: CASSLGPPGTGNTDTQYF
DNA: TGCGCCAGCAGCTTGGGCCCCCCCGGGACAGGGAACACAGATACGCAGTATTTT

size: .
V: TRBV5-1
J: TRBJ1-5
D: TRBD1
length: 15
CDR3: CASSREGASNQPQHF
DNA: TGCGCCAGCAGCCGTGAGGGGGCTAGCAATCAGCCCCAGCATTTT

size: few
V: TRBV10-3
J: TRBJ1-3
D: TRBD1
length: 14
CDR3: CAMRQGNSGNTIYF
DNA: TGTGCCATGAGACAGGGGAACTCTGGAAACACCATATATTTT

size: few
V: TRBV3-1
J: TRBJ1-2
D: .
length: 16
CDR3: CASSQDQRQLRYGYTF
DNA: TGTGCCAGCAGCCAAGATCAGAGGCAGCTTCGCTATGGCTACACCTTC

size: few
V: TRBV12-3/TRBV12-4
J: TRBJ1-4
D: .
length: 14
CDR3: CASSLSSWDEKLFF
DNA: TGTGCCAGCAGTTTATCTAGTTGGGATGAAAAACTGTTTTTT

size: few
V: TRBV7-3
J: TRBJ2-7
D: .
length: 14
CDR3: CASSLFGGTYEQYF
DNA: TGTGCCAGCAGCTTGTTCGGCGGGACCTACGAGCAGTACTTC

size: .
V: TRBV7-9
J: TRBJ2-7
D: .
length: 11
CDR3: CASSFETDLYF
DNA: TGTGCCAGCAGCTTCGAGACAGATCTGTACTTC

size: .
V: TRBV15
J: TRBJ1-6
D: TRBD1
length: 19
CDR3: CATSSDRDRGWNYNSPLHF
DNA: TGTGCCACCAGCAGTGACCGGGACAGGGGATGGAACTATAATTCACCCCTCCACTTT

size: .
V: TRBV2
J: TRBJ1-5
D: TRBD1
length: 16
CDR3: CASRGGQGFGHQPQHF
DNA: TGTGCCAGCAGGGGCGGACAGGGTTTTGGACATCAGCCCCAGCATTTT

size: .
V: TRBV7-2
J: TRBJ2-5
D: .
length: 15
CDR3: CASSLNSPPSETQYF
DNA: TGTGCCAGCAGCCTGAACTCGCCCCCCTCTGAGACCCAGTACTTC

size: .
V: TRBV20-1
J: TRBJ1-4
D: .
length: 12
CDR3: CSALGESEKLFF
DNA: TGCAGTGCTTTAGGGGAGAGTGAAAAACTGTTTTTT

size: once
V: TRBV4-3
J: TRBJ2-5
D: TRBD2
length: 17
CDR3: CASSQAAVRGGGETQYF
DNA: TGCGCCAGCAGCCAAGCGGCGGTGCGGGGGGGAGGCGAGACCCAGTACTTC

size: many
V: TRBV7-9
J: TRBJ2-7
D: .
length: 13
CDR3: CASSPTPNYEQYF
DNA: TGTGCCAGCAGCCCTACACCAAACTACGAGCAGTACTTC

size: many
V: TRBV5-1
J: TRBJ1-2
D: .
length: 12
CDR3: CASSLEGYGYTF
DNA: TGTGCCAGCAGTTTAGAAGGGTATGGCTACACCTTC

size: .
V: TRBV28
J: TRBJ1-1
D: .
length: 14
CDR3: CASSLSGLLTEAFF
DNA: TGTGCCAGCAGTTTATCAGGGTTGTTAACTGAAGCTTTCTTT

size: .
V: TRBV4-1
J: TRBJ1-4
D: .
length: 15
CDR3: CASSLLITTNEKLFF
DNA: TGCGCCAGCAGCCTACTCATAACAACTAATGAAAAACTGTTTTTT

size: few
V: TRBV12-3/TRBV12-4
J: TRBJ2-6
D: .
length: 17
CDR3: CASSRGTARVGANVLTF
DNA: TGTGCCAGCAGTCGCGGGACAGCTCGCGTTGGGGCCAACGTCCTGACTTTC

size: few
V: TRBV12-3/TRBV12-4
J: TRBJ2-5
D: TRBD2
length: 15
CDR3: CASSLGGAGGETQYF
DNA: TGTGCCAGCAGTTTAGGAGGTGCGGGGGGAGAGACCCAGTACTTC

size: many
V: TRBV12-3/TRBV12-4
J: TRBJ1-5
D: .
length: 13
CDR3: CASSSGYNQPQHF
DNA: TGTGCCAGCAGTTCAGGGTACAATCAGCCCCAGCATTTT

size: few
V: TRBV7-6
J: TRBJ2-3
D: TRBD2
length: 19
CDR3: CASSLGFGRSGEGTDTQYF
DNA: TGTGCCAGCAGCTTAGGGTTTGGGCGTAGCGGGGAAGGCACAGATACGCAGTATTTT

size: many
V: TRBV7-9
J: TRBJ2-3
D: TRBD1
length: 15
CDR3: CASSDGTGAADTQYF
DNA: TGTGCCAGCAGCGACGGGACAGGGGCAGCGGATACGCAGTATTTT

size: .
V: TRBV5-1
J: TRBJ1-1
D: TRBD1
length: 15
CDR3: CASLGTGSKGTEAFF
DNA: TGCGCCAGCCTAGGGACAGGGAGCAAGGGCACTGAAGCTTTCTTT

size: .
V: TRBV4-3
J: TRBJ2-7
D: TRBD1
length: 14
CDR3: CASSQDYRGYEQYF
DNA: TGCGCCAGCAGCCAAGACTACAGGGGCTACGAGCAGTACTTC

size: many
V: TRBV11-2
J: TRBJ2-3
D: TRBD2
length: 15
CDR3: CASSLGTSGGDTQYF
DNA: TGTGCCAGCAGCTTAGGGACTAGCGGGGGAGATACGCAGTATTTT

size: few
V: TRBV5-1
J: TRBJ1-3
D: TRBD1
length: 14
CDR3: CASSRQGDGNTIYF
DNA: TGCGCCAGCAGCCGACAGGGGGATGGAAACACCATATATTTT

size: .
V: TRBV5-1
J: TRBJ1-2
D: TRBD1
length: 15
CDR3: CASSLLGQGDYGYTF
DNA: TGCGCCAGCAGCTTGCTGGGACAGGGAGACTATGGCTACACCTTC

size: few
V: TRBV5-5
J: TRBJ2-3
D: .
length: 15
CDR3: CASSPGPSHGYTQYF
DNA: TGTGCCAGCAGCCCCGGGCCCTCGCATGGATATACGCAGTATTTT

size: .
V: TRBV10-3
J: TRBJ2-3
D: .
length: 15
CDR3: CAISESDGDTDTQYF
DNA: TGTGCCATCAGTGAGTCGGACGGAGACACAGATACGCAGTATTTT

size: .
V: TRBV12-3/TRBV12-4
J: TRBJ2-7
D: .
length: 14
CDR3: CASSSGWGSYEQYF
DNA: TGTGCCAGCAGCAGCGGCTGGGGCTCCTACGAGCAGTACTTC

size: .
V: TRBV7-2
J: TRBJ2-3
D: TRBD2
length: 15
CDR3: CASSLSLAGPDTQYF
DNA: TGTGCCAGCAGCTTAAGTTTAGCGGGGCCAGATACGCAGTATTTT

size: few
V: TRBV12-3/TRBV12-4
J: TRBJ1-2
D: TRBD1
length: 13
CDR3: CASSPQGADGYTF
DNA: TGTGCCAGCAGCCCGCAGGGGGCGGATGGCTACACCTTC

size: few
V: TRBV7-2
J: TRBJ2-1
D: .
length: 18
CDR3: CASSLDRGRGGVWNEQFF
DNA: TGTGCCAGCAGCTTAGATCGGGGCAGGGGCGGGGTCTGGAATGAGCAGTTCTTC

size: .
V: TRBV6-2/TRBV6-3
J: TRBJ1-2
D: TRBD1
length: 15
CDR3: CASSSPDRNYYGYTF
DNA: TGTGCCAGCAGTTCCCCGGACAGGAACTACTATGGCTACACCTTC

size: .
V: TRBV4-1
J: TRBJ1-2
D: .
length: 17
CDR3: CASSLIGGRGTNYGYTF
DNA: TGCGCCAGCAGCCTTATCGGGGGCAGGGGAACTAACTATGGCTACACCTTC

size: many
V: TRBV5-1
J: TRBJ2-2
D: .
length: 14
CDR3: CASTHARGSGELFF
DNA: TGCGCCAGCACCCACGCCCGGGGATCGGGGGAGCTGTTTTTT

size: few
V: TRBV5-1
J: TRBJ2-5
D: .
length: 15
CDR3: CASSLGTTIQETQYF
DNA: TGCGCCAGCAGCTTGGGGACCACAATTCAAGAGACCCAGTACTTC

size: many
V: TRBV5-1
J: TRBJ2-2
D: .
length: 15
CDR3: CASSLMPQGNGELFF
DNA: TGCGCCAGCAGCCTGATGCCACAGGGTAACGGGGAGCTGTTTTTT